This is a list of T cell receptor beta chains from one sample in a study of blood T cells in healthy people across ages. A single record per CDR3 protein comes from TCRdb applying MiXCR to the 5' RACE reads. The data show approximately 820,000 distinct CDR3 sequences, 44% seen once. Source material: blood. The receptors shown here come from a man between 60 and 70 years old in good health. The CDR3 runs from the conserved cysteine through the conserved F or W. Fields, in order: V gene, clone size, D gene, J gene, CDR3 DNA, CDR3 protein. A D gene is named only where the DNA matches it firmly. Clone size appears in some rows only: once, few, many, or a class for an expanded clone.

TRBV9	NA	TRBD1	TRBJ1-2	TGTGCCAGCAGCCCCTCTGACAGGGCGCTTAACTATGGCTACACCTTC	CASSPSDRALNYGYTF
TRBV9	few	TRBD2	TRBJ2-1	TGTGCCAGCAGCGTAGGAATTATGCGGGGGGGCTTGGATGAGCAGTTCTTC	CASSVGIMRGGLDEQFF
TRBV20-1	NA	TRBD1	TRBJ1-6	TGCAGTGCTAGAGTAGGGACAGAGAGCTCACCCCTCCACTTT	CSARVGTESSPLHF
TRBV6-5	NA	NA	TRBJ1-1	TGTGCCAGCAGGCCTGGGGGAATGCAAAGCACTGAAGCTTTCTTT	CASRPGGMQSTEAFF
TRBV12-3/TRBV12-4	few	TRBD2	TRBJ2-5	TGTGCCAGCAGTTGGGGGGGACAAGAGACCCAGTACTTC	CASSWGGQETQYF
TRBV4-2	NA	NA	TRBJ2-7	TGTGCCAGCAGCCAAGAAGGAGGAAATTATGCCTACGAGCAGTACTTC	CASSQEGGNYAYEQYF
TRBV7-8	NA	NA	TRBJ2-1	TGTGCCAGCAGTTTACAGGGTTCACGCAATGAGCAGTTCTTC	CASSLQGSRNEQFF
TRBV6-1	once	NA	TRBJ1-1	TGTGTCAGCAGGAACTTCCGTGCGGCGAACACTGAAGCTTTCTTT	CVSRNFRAANTEAFF
TRBV9	once	NA	TRBJ2-7	TGTGCCAGCAGCGTAGAATGGGGGTCCTACGAGCAGTACTTC	CASSVEWGSYEQYF
TRBV7-2	NA	NA	TRBJ2-2	TGTGCCAGCAGCTTAGGGGGACGGGCGCTCTATGGCACCGGGGAGCTGTTTTTT	CASSLGGRALYGTGELFF
TRBV27	NA	NA	TRBJ2-1	TGTGCCAGCAGTTTACCCAACTACAATGAGCAGTTCTTC	CASSLPNYNEQFF
TRBV6-1	NA	NA	TRBJ2-1	TGTGCCAGCAGTGACCCTGACAGGCACAAGTTCTTC	CASSDPDRHKFF
TRBV29-1	NA	TRBD2	TRBJ2-3	TGCAGCGCCCTCGGGGGGGTCACAGATACGCAGTATTTT	CSALGGVTDTQYF
TRBV7-2	NA	NA	TRBJ2-2	TGTGCCAGCAGCTTATCAACAACCGCGAACACCGGGGAGCTGTTTTTT	CASSLSTTANTGELFF
TRBV20-1	few	TRBD1	TRBJ1-2	TGCAGTGCTAGAGATCCCGCGACAGGGAACCATGGCTACACCTTC	CSARDPATGNHGYTF
TRBV20-1	NA	TRBD1	TRBJ2-7	TGCAGTGCTAGAAGGGGGCCCGACGAGCAGTACTTC	CSARRGPDEQYF
TRBV20-1	NA	NA	TRBJ2-4	TGCAGTGCTAGAGAGGAGCGAATCAGGAACATTCAGTACTTC	CSAREERIRNIQYF
TRBV7-2	few	TRBD2	TRBJ2-1	TGTGCCAGCAGCTTAGCGGCTAGCGGGGGGGCCTCGTCCTACAATGAGCAGTTCTTC	CASSLAASGGASSYNEQFF
TRBV4-1	NA	NA	TRBJ1-2	TGCGCCAGCAGCCAAGAATCAACGACAAGGGCCTATGGCTACACCTTC	CASSQESTTRAYGYTF
TRBV7-9	NA	NA	TRBJ2-7	TGTGCCAGCAGCTTACGGCCCTACGACGAGCAGTACTTC	CASSLRPYDEQYF